This T cell receptor (beta chain) was recorded in a study of cytomegalovirus exposure and HLA in healthy donors. The study, taken as a whole, reports: Sequencing likely generated an artifact that appeared as a cluster of highly shared sequence variants. Roughly uniform sequencing depth across donors was assumed, possibly incorrectly. By HLA locus, TCR association rates varied in a later analysis, with DRB1 showing the most and HLA-C the fewest. V- and J-gene trimming in TCR beta was tied to a missense DCLRE1C variant by an analysis performed later.

Primers included in the PCR were 60 Vbeta and 13 Jbeta primers. Produced via immunoSEQ multiplex PCR; TCRdb's table is partial and in-frame only. This sample yields tens of thousands of clones, of which about 70% are seen a single time; 10% to 11% belongs to the top ten. V lost 2 bases and J lost 7, with 12 bases in between. CDR1 is SGHDT, CDR2 YYEEEE, per germline. The CDR3 loop spans 14 amino acids. Details on this clone: The antigen is undetermined.

The source material was PBMCs. The TCR comes from a woman aged 25-40 years in good health and CMV-seronegative. The J gene is TRBJ2-2, the V gene TRBV5-6; D possibly corresponds to TRBD2 (5 bases). In DNA form, the CDR3 reads TGTGCCAGCAGCTTATTACGGGAAGTCGGGGAGCTGTTTTTT. Translated: CASSLLREVGELFF.